The next 12 T cell receptor beta chains were all read from a single sample in a study of beta chain features in type 1 diabetes. The sequenced template was cDNA made from the entire isolated RNA. Libraries were prepared by immunoSEQ multiplex PCR; TCRdb keeps only in-frame clonotypes and omits some of them. The sample includes roughly 230,000 clones, more than 9% of them seen just once. The specimen sequenced was naive CD4+ T cells from blood. The receptor source for this set is a young woman in good health.

The gene calls are TRBV11-2 and TRBJ2-3; no clear D gene. CDR3 size: 13 residues. Germline V CDR1 and CDR2: SGHAT, FQNNGV. V was pared by 1 base and J by 4 bases, with 6 bases between. The CDR3: CASSLGRADTQYF. CDR3 in DNA: TGTGCCAGCAGCTTAGGTCGGGCAGATACGCAGTATTTT.

In this sample, this clone turned up many times. The genes are TRBV7-9 and TRBJ2-3; TRBD1 aligns across 8 bases. The CDR3 sequence is 15 residues long. Germline V gene data show CDR1 as SEHNR and CDR2 as FQNEAQ (reference sequence). Trimming cost V 5 bases and J 0 bases; bases outside gene matches: 4. CDR3 nucleotides: TGTGCCAGCAGCCAGGGGGCTGTTAGCACAGATACGCAGTATTTT. Its protein is CASSQGAVSTDTQYF.

There are a few counts of this clone. The chain uses TRBV18 and TRBJ2-1, with 9 bases aligning to TRBD2. Germline values: CDR1 KGHSH, CDR2 LQKENI. This CDR3 is built from 15 residues. Trimming took 2 bases from V and 6 from J; bases not matched to a gene: 5. The CDR3 bases are TGTGCCAGCTCACCAAGGGCGGGAGGGCCCAATGAGCAGTTCTTC. Protein sequence: CASSPRAGGPNEQFF.

There are a few counts of this clone. The CDR3 protein is CASSLAGVNNEQFF. CDR3 sequence (DNA): TGTGCCAGCAGCCTCGCGGGGGTCAACAATGAGCAGTTCTTC. This chain connects TRBV25-1 to TRBJ2-1, with 7 bases that match TRBD2. This CDR3 is 14 amino acids long. V gave up 6 bases and J gave up 5 bases; unmatched junction bases: 7. Looked up from germline, CDR1 is MGHDK and CDR2 is SYGVNS.

The table lists this clone with a few counts. The chain is built from TRBV29-1 and TRBJ2-1; 7 bases are a match to TRBD2. The ends lost 1 base at V and 3 bases at J; junction bases unmatched: 9. CDR3 size: 16 residues. Germline V gene sequence: CDR1 SQVTM, CDR2 ANQGSEA. CDR3 loop: CSVEAWAGVSYNEQFF. Here the CDR3 DNA reads TGCAGCGTTGAAGCCTGGGCGGGAGTAAGCTACAATGAGCAGTTCTTC.

The chain employs TRBV4-1 and TRBJ1-5; a weak D match, TRBD1 (5 bases). V lost 1 base, J lost 0 bases, and 7 bases lay in between. Germline CDR1 MGHRA, CDR2 YSYEKL. CDR3 length: 15 amino acids. The CDR3 reads CASSQGQYSNQPQHF. The DNA for the CDR3 is TGCGCCAGCAGCCAAGGACAGTATAGCAATCAGCCCCAGCATTTT.

V and J are TRBV7-2 and TRBJ1-2; TRBD1 is a possible D gene (6 bases). The CDR3 runs to 14 residues. Germline-derived CDR1 and CDR2 are SGHTA and FQGNSA. V lost 2 bases and J lost 3, with 10 bases in between. Here the CDR3 DNA reads TGTGCCAGCAGCTTACGAGACAGGCACTATGGCTACACCTTC. This translates into CASSLRDRHYGYTF. The whole variable domain, filled in from reference TRBV7-2 and TRBJ1-2, reads GAGVSQSPSNKVTEKGKDVELRCDPISGHTALYWYRQSLGQGLEFLIYFQGNSAPDKSGLPSDRFSAERTGGSVSTLTIQRTQQEDSAVYLCASSLRDRHYGYTFGSGTRLTVV.

This chain links TRBV28 with TRBJ1-5; 7 nucleotides agree with TRBD1. V was clipped by 5 bases and J by 6 bases; unmatched bases: 16. Per the germline V gene, CDR1 is MDHEN and CDR2 is SYDVKM. The CDR3 totals 17 residues. CDR3 DNA: TGTGCCAGCAGTCCCACACCCGGCCGGGACAGCGTTCAGCCCCAGCATTTT. Encoded protein: CASSPTPGRDSVQPQHF.

This clone was counted between two and nine times. The rearrangement uses TRBV5-1 and TRBJ2-1; TRBD2 aligns across 9 bases. Germline V lookup: CDR1 SGHRS, CDR2 YFSETQ. Unmatched junction bases numbered 18, after V lost 4 bases and J lost 7 bases. There are 18 residues in the CDR3. The CDR3, as DNA: TGCGCCAGCAGCCACCCAGAGGGGACTAGCCGGAGTTATAATGAGCAGTTCTTC. Protein: CASSHPEGTSRSYNEQFF. Full variable domain (remainder filled in from reference TRBV5-1 and TRBJ2-1): KAGVTQTPRYLIKTRGQQVTLSCSPISGHRSVSWYQQTPGQGLQFLFEYFSETQRNKGNFPGRFSGRQFSNSRSEMNVSTLELGDSALYLCASSHPEGTSRSYNEQFFGPGTRLTVL.

The chain joins TRBV6-1 to TRBJ2-3, with 9 nucleotides matching TRBD1. This CDR3 spans 17 amino acids. CDR1 and CDR2 (germline): MNHNS, SASEGT. V dropped 3 bases and J dropped 3; count of bases not matched to a gene: 10. CDR3 bases: TGTGCCAGCAGTGATCAACGGGGACAGGGCTGGACAGATACGCAGTATTTT. Translating it yields CASSDQRGQGWTDTQYF.

This chain links TRBV7-2 with TRBJ2-5, with 9 bases fitting TRBD1. The CDR3 length is 17 residues. CDR1 SGHTA and CDR2 FQGNSA come from the germline V gene. With V trimmed by 4 bases and J by 5 bases, 14 bases remained unmatched. The CDR3 region is CASSSRTGTGPRETQYF. The CDR3 DNA follows: TGTGCCAGCAGCTCGCGCACCGGGACAGGGCCGAGGGAGACCCAGTACTTC.

This clone occurred a few times. The chain has TRBV25-1 and TRBJ2-2; 9 nucleotides line up with TRBD2. CDR3 length: 16 amino acids. The germline CDR1 and CDR2 sequences are MGHDK and SYGVNS. The junction had 4 bases not matched to a gene; V was cut back by 4 bases and J by 1 base. The chain's CDR3 is CASSVRGGGNTGELFF. The CDR3 coding sequence is TGTGCCAGCAGTGTTCGCGGGGGGGGGAACACCGGGGAGCTGTTTTTT.